This T cell receptor (beta chain) derives from a study of blood T cells in healthy people across ages. Study-wide findings and caveats: There was a strong correlation between TCR beta diversity and naive T cell percentage. Per million T cells, the diversity of TCR beta decreased roughly linearly as age advanced.

The CDR3 is made up of 14 amino acids. Trimming removed 3 bases at V and 11 bases at J, with 17 bases between. CDR1 and CDR2 (germline): SGHTA, FQGNSA. Details on this clonotype: Its antigen is unknown.

Alongside a J-beta primer mix, a sample-barcoded 5' primer served in a second PCR lasting roughly 6 to 12 cycles. Every sample produced at least 3 million CDR3-containing paired-end reads. TCRdb passed the 5' RACE reads through MiXCR, listing each CDR3 protein once. The sample has about 1.6 million distinct CDR3 sequences, around 35% seen once. V is TRBV7-2 and J is TRBJ1-5; TRBD1 is a possible D gene (5 bases). The sequenced sample was blood. The receptor comes from a young woman in good health. The CDR3 DNA sequence: TGTGCCAGCAGCTTTCCCGGGGGGAAGGGGACCCAGCATTTT. It translates to CASSFPGGKGTQHF.